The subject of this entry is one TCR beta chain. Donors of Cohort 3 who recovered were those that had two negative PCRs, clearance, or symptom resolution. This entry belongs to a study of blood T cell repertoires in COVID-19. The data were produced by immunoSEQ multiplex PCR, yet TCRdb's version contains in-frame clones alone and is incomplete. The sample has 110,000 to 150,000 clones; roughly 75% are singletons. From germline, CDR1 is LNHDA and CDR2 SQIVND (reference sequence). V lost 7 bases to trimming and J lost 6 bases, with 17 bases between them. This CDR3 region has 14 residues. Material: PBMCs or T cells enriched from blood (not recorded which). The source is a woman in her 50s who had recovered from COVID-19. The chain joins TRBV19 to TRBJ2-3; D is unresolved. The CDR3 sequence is CASNIDTYTDTQYF. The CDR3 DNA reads TGTGCCAGTAATATCGACACGTATACCGATACGCAGTATTTT.